This T cell receptor (beta chain) derives from a study of cytotoxic CD8 clonotypes in ibrutinib-treated CLL. Only one count was recorded for this clone. V was pared by 5 bases and J by 10 bases, with 6 bases of the junction left unmatched. The CDR3 is 13 residues long. Germline CDR1 SGHVS, CDR2 FNYEAQ. Sequencing sought depths of 1 in 200,000 to 1 in 1 million T cells. TCRdb's table, derived via immunoSEQ multiplex PCR, lists solely in-frame clones and lacks some. The sample has roughly 150,000 clones, more than 75% seen once. The sequencing here drew on PBMCs, taken after 12 months of ibrutinib treatment. The chain recombines TRBV7-6 with TRBJ2-1; the match to TRBD2 covers 9 bases. The TCR comes from a human donor with chronic lymphocytic leukemia. The CDR3: CASSASGAKEQFF. CDR3 sequence (DNA): TGTGCCAGCAGCGCTAGCGGGGCTAAGGAGCAGTTCTTC.